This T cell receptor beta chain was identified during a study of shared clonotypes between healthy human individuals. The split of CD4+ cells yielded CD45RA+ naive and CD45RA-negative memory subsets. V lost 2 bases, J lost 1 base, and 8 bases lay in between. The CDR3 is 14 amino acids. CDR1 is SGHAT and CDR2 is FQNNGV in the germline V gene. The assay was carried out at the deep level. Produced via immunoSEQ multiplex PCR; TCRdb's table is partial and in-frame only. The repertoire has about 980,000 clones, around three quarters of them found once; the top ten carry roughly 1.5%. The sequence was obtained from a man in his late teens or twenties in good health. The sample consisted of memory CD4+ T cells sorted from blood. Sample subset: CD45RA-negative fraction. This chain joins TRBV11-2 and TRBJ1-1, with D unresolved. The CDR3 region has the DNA TGTGCCAGCAGCTTAATCGCCAAGAACACTGAAGCTTTCTTT. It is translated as CASSLIAKNTEAFF.